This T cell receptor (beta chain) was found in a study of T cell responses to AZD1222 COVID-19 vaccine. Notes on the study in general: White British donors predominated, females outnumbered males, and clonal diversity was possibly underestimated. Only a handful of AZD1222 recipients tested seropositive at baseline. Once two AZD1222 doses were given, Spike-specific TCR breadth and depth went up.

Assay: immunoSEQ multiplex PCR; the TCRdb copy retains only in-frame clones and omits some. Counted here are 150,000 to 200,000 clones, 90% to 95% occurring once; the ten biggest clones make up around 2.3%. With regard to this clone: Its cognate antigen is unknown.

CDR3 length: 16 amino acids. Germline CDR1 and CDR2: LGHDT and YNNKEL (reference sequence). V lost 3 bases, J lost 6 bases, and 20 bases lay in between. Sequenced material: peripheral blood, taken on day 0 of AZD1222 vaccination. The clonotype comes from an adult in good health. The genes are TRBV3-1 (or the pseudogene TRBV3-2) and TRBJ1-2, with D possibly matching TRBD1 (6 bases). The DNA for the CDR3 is TGTGCCAGCAGCCACCGGGACACTTATACGGGGAATGGCTACACCTTC. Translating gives CASSHRDTYTGNGYTF.